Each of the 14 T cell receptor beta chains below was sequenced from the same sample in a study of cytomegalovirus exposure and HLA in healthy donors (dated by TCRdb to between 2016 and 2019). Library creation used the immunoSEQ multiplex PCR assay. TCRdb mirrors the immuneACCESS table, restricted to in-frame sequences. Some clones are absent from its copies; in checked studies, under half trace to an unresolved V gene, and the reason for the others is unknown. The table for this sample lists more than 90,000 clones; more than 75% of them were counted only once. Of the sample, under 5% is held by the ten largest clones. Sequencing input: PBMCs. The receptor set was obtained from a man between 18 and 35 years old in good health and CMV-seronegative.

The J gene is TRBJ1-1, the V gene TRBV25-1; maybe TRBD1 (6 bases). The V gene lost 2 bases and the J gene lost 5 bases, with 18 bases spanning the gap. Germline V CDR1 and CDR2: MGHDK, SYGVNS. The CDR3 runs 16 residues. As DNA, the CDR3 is TGTGCCAGCAGTGAAATTTCGGGGACACGGAAGACTGAAGCTTTCTTT. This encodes CASSEISGTRKTEAFF.

In DNA, the CDR3 is TGCGCCAGCAGCCAAGATCCGGGGAGGGCCACCATATATTTT. As protein: CASSQDPGRATIYF. The chain links TRBV4-1 to TRBJ1-3; D ambiguous. The CDR3 sequence is 14 residues long. Looked up from germline, CDR1 is MGHRA and CDR2 is YSYEKL. V dropped 0 bases and J dropped 9 bases, with 12 bases sitting between them.

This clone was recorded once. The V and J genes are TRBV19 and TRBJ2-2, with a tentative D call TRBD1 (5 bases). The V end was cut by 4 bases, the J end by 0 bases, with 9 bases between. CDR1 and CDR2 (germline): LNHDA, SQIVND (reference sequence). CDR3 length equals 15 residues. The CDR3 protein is CASSTDSSNTGELFF. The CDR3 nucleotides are TGTGCCAGTAGTACCGACAGTTCGAACACCGGGGAGCTGTTTTTT.

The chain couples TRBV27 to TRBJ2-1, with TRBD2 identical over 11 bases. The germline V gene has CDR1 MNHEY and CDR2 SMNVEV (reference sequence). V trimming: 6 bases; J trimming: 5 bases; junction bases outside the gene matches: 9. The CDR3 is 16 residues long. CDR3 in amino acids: CASSPKMGLADNEQFF. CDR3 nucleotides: TGTGCCAGCAGCCCCAAAATGGGACTAGCGGACAATGAGCAGTTCTTC.

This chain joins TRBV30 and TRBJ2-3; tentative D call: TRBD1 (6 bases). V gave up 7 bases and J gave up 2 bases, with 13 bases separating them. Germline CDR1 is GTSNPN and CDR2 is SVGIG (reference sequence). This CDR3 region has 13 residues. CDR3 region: CASDRQSTDTQYF. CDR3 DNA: TGTGCCTCGGACAGACAGTCCACAGATACGCAGTATTTT. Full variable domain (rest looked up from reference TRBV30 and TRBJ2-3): SQTIHQWPATLVQPVGSPLSLECTVEGTSNPNLYWYRQAAGRGLQLLFYSVGIGQISSEVPQNLSASRPQDRQFILSSKKLLLSDSGFYLCASDRQSTDTQYFGPGTRLTVL.

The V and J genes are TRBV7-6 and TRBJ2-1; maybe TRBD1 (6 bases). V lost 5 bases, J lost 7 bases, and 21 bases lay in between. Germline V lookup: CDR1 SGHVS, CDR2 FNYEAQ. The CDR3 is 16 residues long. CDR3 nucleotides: TGTGCCAGCAGCCCAGGGGTTGGTTTCGGAAAAAATGAGCAGTTCTTC. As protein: CASSPGVGFGKNEQFF.

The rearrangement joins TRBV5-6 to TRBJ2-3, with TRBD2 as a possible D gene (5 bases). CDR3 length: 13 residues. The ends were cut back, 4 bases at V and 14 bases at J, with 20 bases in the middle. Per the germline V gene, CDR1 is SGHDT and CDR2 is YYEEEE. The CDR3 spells CASSPTMGPEGYF. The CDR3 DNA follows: TGTGCCAGCAGCCCTACAATGGGTCCCGAGGGGTATTTT.

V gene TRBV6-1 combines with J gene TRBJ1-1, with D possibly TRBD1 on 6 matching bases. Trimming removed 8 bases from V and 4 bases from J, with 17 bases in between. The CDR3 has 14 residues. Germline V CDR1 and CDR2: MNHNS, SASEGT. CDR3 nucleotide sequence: TGTGCCAGCTACCGGGCGGGGGGGCTCACTGAAGCTTTCTTT. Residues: CASYRAGGLTEAFF.

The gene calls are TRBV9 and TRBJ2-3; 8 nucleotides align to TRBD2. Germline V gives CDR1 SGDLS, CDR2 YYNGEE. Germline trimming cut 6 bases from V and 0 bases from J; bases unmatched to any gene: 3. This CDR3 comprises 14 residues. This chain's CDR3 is CASTRGGSTDTQYF. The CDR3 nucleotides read TGTGCCAGCACCCGCGGGGGGAGCACAGATACGCAGTATTTT.

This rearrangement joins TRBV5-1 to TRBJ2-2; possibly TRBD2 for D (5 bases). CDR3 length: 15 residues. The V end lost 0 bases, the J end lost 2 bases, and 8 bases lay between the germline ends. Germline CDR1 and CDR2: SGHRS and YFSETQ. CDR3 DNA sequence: TGCGCCAGCAGCTTGGGTCTAGCTAACACCGGGGAGCTGTTTTTT. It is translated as CASSLGLANTGELFF.

The CDR3 protein is CASSDAGPPEAFF. The CDR3, as DNA: TGTGCCAGCAGTGACGCAGGGCCCCCTGAAGCTTTCTTT. The chain recombines TRBV2 with TRBJ1-1; a weak D match, TRBD1 (5 bases). The ends were cut back, 3 bases at V and 6 bases at J, with 11 bases in the middle. Germline V lookup: CDR1 SNHLY, CDR2 FYNNEI. The CDR3 is 13 residues long.

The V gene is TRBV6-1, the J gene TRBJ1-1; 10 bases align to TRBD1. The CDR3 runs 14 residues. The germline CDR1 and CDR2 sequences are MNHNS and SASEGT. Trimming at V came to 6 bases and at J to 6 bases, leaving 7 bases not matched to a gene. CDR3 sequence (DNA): TGTGCCAGCAGGACGGACAGGGGGTACTCTGAAGCTTTCTTT. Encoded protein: CASRTDRGYSEAFF.

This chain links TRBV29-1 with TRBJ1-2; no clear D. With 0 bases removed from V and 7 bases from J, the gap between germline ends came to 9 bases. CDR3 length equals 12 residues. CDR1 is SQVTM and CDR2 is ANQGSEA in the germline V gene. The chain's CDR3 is CSVEDLLRGYTF. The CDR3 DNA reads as TGCAGCGTTGAAGATCTTCTTCGTGGCTACACCTTC.

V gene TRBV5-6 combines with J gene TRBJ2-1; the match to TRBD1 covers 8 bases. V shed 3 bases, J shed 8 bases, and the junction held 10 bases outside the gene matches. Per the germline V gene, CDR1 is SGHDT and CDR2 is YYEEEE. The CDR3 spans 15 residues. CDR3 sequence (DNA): TGTGCCAGCAGCTCGAACCCCGGACAGGGCGATGAGCAGTTCTTC. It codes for CASSSNPGQGDEQFF. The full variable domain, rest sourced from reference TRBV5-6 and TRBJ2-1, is DAGVTQSPTHLIKTRGQQVTLRCSPKSGHDTVSWYQQALGQGPQFIFQYYEEEERQRGNFPDRFSGHQFPNYSSELNVNALLLGDSALYLCASSSNPGQGDEQFFGPGTRLTVL.